This is a list of T cell receptor beta chains from one sample in a study of response to subunit inactivated influenza vaccine. TCRdb re-analysed the RT-PCR reads in MiXCR, keeping a single row per CDR3 protein. The sample includes hundreds of thousands of distinct CDR3 sequences, 18% seen only once; the top ten take roughly a tenth. The material sequenced was PBMCs from blood, taken 5 days after vaccination. The receptors stem from a man aged 50 to 59 who received an inactivated influenza vaccine. CDR3s include the opening cysteine and the closing phenylalanine or tryptophan. Each record gives: J gene, V gene, D gene, clone size, CDR3 protein, CDR3 DNA. The D gene is left open where the match is weak. Rows give clone size only sometimes, using once, few, many, or a class for an expanded clone.

>TRBJ2-3|TRBV4-3|TRBD2|few
CASSKHGRTSEDTQYF
TGCGCCAGCAGTAAACATGGAAGGACTAGCGAGGATACGCAGTATTTT
>TRBJ2-5|TRBV6-5|.|once
CASSYTSRTEETQYF
TGTGCCAGCAGTTACACGAGCAGAACCGAAGAGACCCAGTACTTC
>TRBJ1-2|TRBV5-1|TRBD1|.
CASSFTGGRYGYTF
TGCGCCAGCAGCTTTACAGGGGGCCGCTATGGCTACACCTTC
>TRBJ2-7|TRBV7-2|.|.
CASSLPGDKTYEQYF
TGTGCCAGCAGTCTCCCGGGAGACAAGACCTACGAGCAGTACTTC
>TRBJ1-1|TRBV12-3/TRBV12-4|TRBD1|.
CASSLIQGVTEAFF
TGTGCCAGCAGTCTCATACAGGGGGTCACTGAAGCTTTCTTT
>TRBJ2-5|TRBV6-5|TRBD2|.
CASSWGGGKETQYF
TGTGCCAGCAGTTGGGGGGGGGGTAAAGAGACCCAGTACTTC
>TRBJ2-5|TRBV12-3/TRBV12-4|.|many
CASSLRRGQETQYF
TGTGCCAGCAGTTTACGGCGGGGACAAGAGACCCAGTACTTC
>TRBJ2-2|TRBV20-1|.|.
CSARDGGQGFTGELFF
TGCAGTGCTAGAGATGGGGGGCAGGGCTTCACCGGGGAGCTGTTTTTT
>TRBJ2-1|TRBV7-2|TRBD1|few
CASSLAGTGGKYNEQFF
TGTGCCAGCAGCTTAGCGGGGACAGGGGGCAAGTACAATGAGCAGTTCTTC
>TRBJ2-1|TRBV7-2|.|many
CASSLAYNNEQFF
TGTGCCAGCAGCTTAGCGTATAACAATGAGCAGTTCTTC
>TRBJ1-3|TRBV5-6|TRBD1|.
CASSSGTGSGNTIYF
TGTGCCAGCAGCTCCGGGACAGGGAGTGGAAACACCATATATTTT
>TRBJ2-1|TRBV7-9|.|many
CASNKDSYYNEQFF
TGTGCCAGCAACAAGGACAGCTACTACAATGAGCAGTTCTTC
>TRBJ2-5|TRBV6-5|.|.
CASSYSIRDGGTQYF
TGTGCCAGCAGTTACTCGATTAGGGATGGTGGGACCCAGTACTTC
>TRBJ2-3|TRBV7-2|.|few
CASSLNRRDTQYF
TGTGCCAGCAGCTTAAATCGTCGGGATACGCAGTATTTT
>TRBJ2-5|TRBV28|TRBD2|.
CASSFRGGVKTQYF
TGTGCCAGCAGTTTTCGGGGGGGCGTGAAGACCCAGTACTTC
>TRBJ2-7|TRBV12-3/TRBV12-4|.|.
CASKQGSEQYF
TGTGCCAGCAAACAGGGATCTGAGCAGTACTTC
>TRBJ2-2|TRBV5-1|TRBD1|.
CASSLLQGAEGELFF
TGCGCCAGCAGCTTGCTACAGGGGGCTGAAGGGGAGCTGTTTTTT
>TRBJ2-1|TRBV5-5|TRBD2|.
CASSLSGTSVNEQFF
TGTGCCAGCAGCTTGTCCGGGACTAGCGTAAATGAGCAGTTCTTC
>TRBJ2-7|TRBV12-3/TRBV12-4|TRBD1|few
CASSTSQGYEQYF
TGTGCCAGCAGTACCTCACAGGGGTACGAGCAGTACTTC
>TRBJ1-1|TRBV10-3|.|few
CAIREKGVNTEAFF
TGTGCCATCAGGGAAAAGGGCGTGAACACTGAAGCTTTCTTT
>TRBJ2-5|TRBV29-1|TRBD2|few
CSGSGLAGAGETQYF
TGCAGCGGGTCGGGACTAGCGGGAGCGGGGGAGACCCAGTACTTC
>TRBJ1-6|TRBV12-3/TRBV12-4|.|.
CASSSWGRPLHF
TGTGCCAGCAGCTCCTGGGGAAGACCCCTCCACTTT
>TRBJ2-1|TRBV20-1|TRBD2|.
CSARDLAGSGNEQFF
TGCAGTGCTAGAGACCTAGCGGGATCGGGCAATGAGCAGTTCTTC
>TRBJ2-2|TRBV10-3|TRBD1|few
CAISEHGTGGTGELFF
TGTGCCATCAGTGAGCACGGGACAGGGGGCACCGGGGAGCTGTTTTTT
>TRBJ2-5|TRBV3-1|TRBD1|few
CASSPRHDRAETQYF
TGTGCCAGCAGCCCTCGTCATGACAGGGCTGAGACCCAGTACTTC
>TRBJ2-3|TRBV5-1|TRBD1|few
CASTPGTGGSDTQYF
TGCGCCAGCACCCCGGGGACAGGAGGTTCGGATACGCAGTATTTT
>TRBJ2-2|TRBV28|TRBD1|.
CASSLEGAPTGELFF
TGTGCCAGCAGTTTAGAGGGGGCGCCCACCGGGGAGCTGTTTTTT
>TRBJ2-1|TRBV29-1|TRBD1|.
CSVVPGGDDEQFF
TGCAGCGTTGTCCCAGGGGGCGATGATGAGCAGTTCTTC
>TRBJ2-7|TRBV7-2|.|.
CASSPTVSYVQYF
TGTGCCAGCAGCCCGACAGTCTCCTACGTGCAGTACTTC
>TRBJ2-5|TRBV27|.|.
CASSGLSPQETQYF
TGTGCCAGCTCAGGTTTAAGCCCTCAAGAGACCCAGTACTTC
>TRBJ2-2|TRBV12-3/TRBV12-4|.|many
CASSLIATRPGELFF
TGTGCCAGCAGTTTAATAGCGACCCGGCCCGGGGAGCTGTTTTTT
>TRBJ2-1|TRBV5-1|TRBD2|few
CASSYRFGGAENEQFF
TGCGCCAGCAGCTACCGTTTCGGGGGGGCGGAAAATGAGCAGTTCTTC
>TRBJ1-3|TRBV5-4|.|.
CASSGWTDSGNTIYF
TGTGCCAGCAGCGGGTGGACGGACTCTGGAAACACCATATATTTT
>TRBJ1-5|TRBV9|.|few
CASSPNWGSGQPQHF
TGTGCCAGCAGCCCGAATTGGGGGTCCGGTCAGCCCCAGCATTTT
>TRBJ2-3|TRBV7-2|.|.
CASSLGASWGRVDTQYF
TGTGCCAGCAGCTTAGGGGCTAGCTGGGGCCGGGTAGATACGCAGTATTTT
>TRBJ2-2|TRBV15|.|.
CATSRELGIFSGAGELFF
TGTGCCACCAGCAGAGAATTGGGGATCTTTTCAGGCGCCGGGGAGCTGTTTTTT
>TRBJ2-1|TRBV20-1|.|.
CSATDSARISYNEQFF
TGCAGTGCAACAGACTCGGCCCGGATCTCCTACAATGAGCAGTTCTTC
>TRBJ1-2|TRBV7-6|TRBD1|.
CASSPGGGRYGYTF
TGTGCCAGCAGCCCAGGGGGGGGCCGCTATGGCTACACCTTC
>TRBJ1-3|TRBV10-3|.|few
CAISEQGFYGNTIYF
TGTGCCATCAGTGAGCAGGGGTTCTACGGAAACACCATATATTTT
>TRBJ2-7|TRBV4-1|TRBD1|few
CASSSQDRETYEQYF
TGCGCCAGCAGCTCCCAGGACAGGGAGACCTACGAGCAGTACTTC
>TRBJ2-7|TRBV27|.|.
CASSLGMWGYEQYF
TGTGCCAGCAGTTTGGGAATGTGGGGCTACGAGCAGTACTTC
>TRBJ2-7|TRBV28|.|few
CASSWGWGTESYEQYF
TGTGCCAGCAGTTGGGGCTGGGGGACTGAGTCCTACGAGCAGTACTTC
>TRBJ2-3|TRBV5-1|TRBD1|few
CASDSGQGGTDTQYF
TGCGCCAGCGACTCAGGACAGGGCGGCACAGATACGCAGTATTTT
>TRBJ2-2|TRBV7-2|.|few
CASSLSGLTGELFF
TGTGCCAGCAGCTTATCAGGCCTGACCGGGGAGCTGTTTTTT
>TRBJ2-3|TRBV3-1|TRBD2|few
CASSPGWGGSTDTQYF
TGTGCCAGCAGCCCTGGTTGGGGGGGATCCACAGATACGCAGTATTTT